The T cell receptor (beta chain) under discussion was sequenced for a study of siplizumab effects on memory and regulatory T cells (dated by TCRdb to between 2018 and 2021). The study in broad terms: The effect of the anti-CD2 antibody siplizumab on alloreactive T-cell subsets was examined in allogeneic mixed lymphocyte reactions constructed from human PBMCs. What the work shows at the level of the full study, not this receptor alone: Unstimulated naive T cells appeared more diverse than memory T cells, and naive cells seemed to contribute substantially to the alloresponse. In reactions with siplizumab, an average of about 62% of mappable alloreactive CD4+ clones were Treg-derived, compared with approximately 29% in control reactions. Because sequences below about 10^-5 frequency were poorly captured, only a minor fraction of alloreactive clones could be mapped to unstimulated subsets. For roughly 75-97% of proliferating CD4+ or CD8+ clones, no naive or memory phenotype could be assigned. No functional confirmation was obtained for the suppressive function of proliferating Tregs from siplizumab cultures. Siplizumab significantly reduced the cumulative frequency of alloreactive sequences traceable to unstimulated CD4+ memory T cells.

Sorted unstimulated T cells and proliferating T cells recovered from mixed lymphocyte reactions underwent TCRbeta CDR3 sequencing. Fresh whole blood from approximately ten HLA-typed healthy donors was used to isolate PBMCs. To map where alloreactive clones came from, unstimulated CD4+ regulatory T cells were FACS-sorted. This clone was found once. Its antigen is unknown. No qualities accompany the bases; no much larger clone lies one base away. A distance of 8 bases separates the germline ends of V and J, which lose 5 bases and 0 bases respectively. CDR1 SGHRS and CDR2 YFSETQ were looked up in the germline V gene. The CDR3 contains 13 residues, cysteine and phenylalanine counted. This entry keeps only the CDR3 DNA: 39 bases, framed from base 1. The library was generated by the immunoSEQ multiplex PCR assay. The deep sequencing platform assayed about 90,000 TCR templates per sample. Genomic DNA extracted from sorted T cells was used for TCRbeta CDR3 sequencing. On the study's bioinformatics: The R programming language was used for clonal analysis of TCRbeta CDR3 data. Alloreactive CD4+ and CD8+ clones were identified by comparing unstimulated samples to CFSE-low samples taken after the reaction. Alloreactive CD4+ clones were assigned to regulatory or non-regulatory origin by matching sequences to sorted unstimulated Treg and non-Treg repertoires. This immuneACCESS table, as held by TCRdb, lists in-frame sequences with V and J called but not all clones. Of the missing ones, under half trace to an unresolved V gene in checked studies; the others have no known cause. That table is the source of V, J and clone size, and D and trimming were worked out from the DNA. A total of 98,000 or so clones appear in this sample, over 90% of them only once. The top ten clones comprise approximately 0.67% of the sample.

The chain links TRBV5-1 with TRBJ1-1; no confident D gene assignment can be made. This clonotype was sampled from a human donor in good health. What was sequenced was Tregs sorted from blood. The CDR3 region: CASSSFMNTEAFF. Here is the DNA: TGCGCCAGCAGTTCGTTTATGAACACTGAAGCTTTCTTT. With all but the CDR3 taken from the reference TRBV5-1 and TRBJ1-1 genes, the full variable domain is: KAGVTQTPRYLIKTRGQQVTLSCSPISGHRSVSWYQQTPGQGLQFLFEYFSETQRNKGNFPGRFSGRQFSNSRSEMNVSTLELGDSALYLCASSSFMNTEAFFGQGTRLTVV.